This T cell receptor (beta chain) is from a study of PD-L1 blockade in urothelial cancer (dated by TCRdb to the late 2010s). Background on the whole study: Every patient began therapy in the mid-2010s and was given atezolizumab 1,200 mg intravenously every 3 weeks. Pretreatment tumor samples and matched peripheral blood, collected serially before and after atezolizumab treatment, underwent TCR sequencing. Some 30 patients had pretreatment blood TCR-seq, about 25 had at least one posttreatment blood collection, and about 25 had tumor TCR-seq. Durable clinical benefit meant progression-free survival longer than 6 months, and TCR features were also tested against progression-free and overall survival. The study was an exploratory multi-omic analysis of somatic, immune and clinical correlates of response to PD-L1 blockade with atezolizumab in urothelial cancer. In the same patients, pretreatment tumors underwent whole exome sequencing and RNA sequencing in addition to TCR sequencing. Blood samples were analyzed at 3 weeks after treatment start (second dose) and at 6 weeks after treatment start. Blood samples yielded a median of around 150,000 T cells and tens of thousands of unique TCRs, with median clonality approximately 0.08. Twenty-five of 29 patients were males with bladder-origin urothelial cancer, and about 60% of the 29 reported a prior smoking history. Nine patients reached durable clinical benefit, while 15 to 25 patients did not. Patients had an ECOG performance status of 0 or 1 and had received between 0 and 3 prior chemotherapy regimens. Broad study findings and their caveats: Small sample size (n ≈ 27) and many exploratory analyses mean the results are intended to be hypothesis-generating. At 3 weeks after the start of treatment, tumor-associated TCR clones in peripheral blood had expanded more in patients with durable benefit (n of about 20, p = 0.022). Improved progression-free and overall survival was found to be associated with pretreatment peripheral blood TCR clonality below the median.

Synthetic TCR analog templates were spiked into each PCR to estimate absolute template abundance from read counts. Using the immunoSEQ assay, TCRbeta CDR3 regions were amplified from genomic DNA with bias-controlled V and J gene primers. Rearranged TCRbeta segments were sequenced at approximately 20X coverage. The study's processing was this. Sequencing errors were corrected by clustering and CDR3s were annotated against IMGT to assign V, D and J genes. Out-of-frame and stop-codon sequences were excluded, and only productive TCRbeta rearrangements were used in downstream analyses. Clonality was computed as one minus Shannon entropy normalized by the log of the number of unique productive sequences. Clones differing between time points or between blood and tumor were identified by Fisher's exact test with Benjamini-Hochberg correction at adjusted p below 0.01. As stored in TCRdb, this immuneACCESS dataset retains in-frame rearrangements with V and J assigned. A fraction of the clones does not appear; measured against another copy, unresolved V genes explain less than half of the discrepancy, and the remainder lacks a known reason. That table gives V, J and clone size, and the DNA gave D and trimming. This sample is represented by about 100,000 clones; about 90% of them were singletons. Clones ranked in the top ten supply almost 0.95% of the sample.

Points on this clone: No cognate antigen has been identified for it. One base away there is no much larger clone; base qualities are not given.

CDR1 SGHNT and CDR2 YENEEA are derived from the germline V gene. The V and J ends are trimmed by 1 base and 1 base, leaving 5 bases between them. Inclusive of the bounding cysteine and phenylalanine, the CDR3 is 13 residues long. CDR3 DNA is the only sequence kept; it has 39 bases, read in frame from the first base. The cohort included about 27 patients with locally advanced or metastatic urothelial carcinoma who were treated at Memorial Sloan Kettering on a trial protocol. Peripheral blood mononuclear cells were collected pretreatment and during treatment, with between 1 and 8 total time points per patient. The Qiagen DNeasy Blood extraction kit was used to purify genomic DNA from total PBMCs and from tumor samples. PBMCs were collected pretreatment and during treatment, and were isolated and stored as previously described.

The sequencing used PBMCs, collected around atezolizumab (anti-PD-L1) treatment. This TCR was recovered from a woman older than 75 with urothelial cancer. The sequence is built from TRBV11-3 and TRBJ2-7; there is no confident call for the D gene. The sequenced DNA is TGTGCCAGCAGCTTAGCAGTTTCCTACGAGCAGTACTTC. The translation is CASSLAVSYEQYF.